These T cell receptor beta chains were read from a single sample in a study of T cells in Graves' hyperthyroidism and ophthalmopathy. TCRdb re-called the multiplex PCR reads through MiXCR, storing one row per CDR3 protein. Of 700,000 to 850,000 distinct CDR3 sequences listed, approximately 36% are singletons. The sequenced material came from blood. The receptors originated from a woman between 40 and 55 years old with Graves' hyperthyroidism. CDR3s include the opening cysteine and the closing phenylalanine or tryptophan. D genes are given only for firm matches. Clone size, where shown, is once, few, many, or a class for clones that have expanded.

clone size	V gene	D gene	J gene	CDR3 protein	CDR3 DNA
.	TRBV29-1	.	TRBJ2-2	CSVLALNTGELFF	TGCAGCGTTTTAGCCCTGAACACCGGGGAGCTGTTTTTT
many	TRBV5-1	.	TRBJ2-2	CASSLGLRELFF	TGCGCCAGCAGCTTGGGGCTACGGGAGCTGTTTTTT
few	TRBV20-1	TRBD1	TRBJ1-3	CSARATGTGGWGNTIYF	TGCAGTGCTAGAGCCACCGGGACAGGGGGCTGGGGAAACACCATATATTTT
.	TRBV5-6	TRBD1	TRBJ1-5	CASSWDREQPQHF	TGTGCCAGCAGCTGGGACAGGGAACAGCCCCAGCATTTT
.	TRBV7-9	.	TRBJ1-1	CASSLYDPGYVLLGDTEAFF	TGTGCCAGCAGCTTGTATGACCCGGGGTATGTGCTCTTGGGGGACACTGAAGCTTTCTTT
.	TRBV7-2	.	TRBJ2-7	CASSPAVGGNSYEQYF	TGTGCCAGCAGCCCCGCGGTGGGGGGCAACTCCTACGAGCAGTACTTC
many	TRBV7-2	.	TRBJ1-3	CASSLASGSGNTIYF	TGTGCCAGCAGCTTAGCTTCAGGGTCTGGAAACACCATATATTTT
many	TRBV2	.	TRBJ2-7	CASTGQWSYEQYF	TGTGCCAGCACCGGACAGTGGTCCTACGAGCAGTACTTC
few	TRBV6-5	.	TRBJ1-1	CASGTTEAFF	TGTGCCAGCGGGACTACTGAAGCTTTCTTT
.	TRBV7-9	.	TRBJ1-2	CAWSQGMDYGYTF	TGTGCCTGGAGCCAGGGTATGGACTATGGCTACACCTTC
few	TRBV4-3	TRBD1	TRBJ1-2	CASSQGAGTGEGYTF	TGCGCCAGCAGCCAGGGAGCCGGGACAGGGGAAGGCTACACCTTC
.	TRBV9	.	TRBJ2-1	CASSVGMHNEQFF	TGTGCCAGCAGCGTAGGGATGCACAATGAGCAGTTCTTC
.	TRBV5-1	.	TRBJ1-1	CASSPDEGTLNTEAFF	TGCGCCAGCAGCCCGGATGAGGGGACACTGAACACTGAAGCTTTCTTT
.	TRBV5-4	.	TRBJ2-7	CASSPMDKNYEQYF	TGTGCCAGCAGCCCGATGGACAAGAACTACGAGCAGTACTTC
.	TRBV7-8	.	TRBJ1-4	CASSFSGDPNEKLFF	TGTGCCAGCAGCTTTTCCGGTGACCCTAATGAAAAACTGTTTTTT
once	TRBV6-5	.	TRBJ1-5	CASSYGGPYDQPQHF	TGTGCCAGCAGTTATGGGGGGCCTTACGATCAGCCCCAGCATTTT
few	TRBV29-1	.	TRBJ1-5	CSGGEARSNQPQHF	TGCAGCGGGGGGGAGGCCCGGAGCAATCAGCCCCAGCATTTT
few	TRBV19	.	TRBJ1-1	CASSISGGTAGSGAFF	TGTGCCAGTAGTATATCGGGAGGGACCGCCGGTTCCGGAGCTTTCTTT
.	TRBV2	.	TRBJ1-2	CASRIIDGYTF	TGTGCCAGCAGGATCATCGATGGCTACACCTTC
many	TRBV6-6	.	TRBJ2-5	CASSGDAETQYF	TGTGCCAGCAGTGGGGACGCAGAGACCCAGTACTTC
.	TRBV29-1	.	TRBJ2-3	CSVGISSTDTQYF	TGCAGCGTTGGCATTTCTAGCACAGATACGCAGTATTTT
few	TRBV11-2	.	TRBJ2-7	CASSLDRILQPYEQYF	TGTGCCAGCAGCTTAGATCGGATCCTACAACCCTACGAGCAGTACTTC
.	TRBV24-1	.	TRBJ2-1	CATRTGRKGEQFF	TGTGCCACCAGGACAGGCCGTAAGGGTGAGCAGTTCTTC
few	TRBV7-3	.	TRBJ2-2	CASSLYGGELFF	TGTGCCAGCAGCTTATATGGCGGGGAGCTGTTTTTT
.	TRBV9	.	TRBJ2-3	CASNDGTSTDTQYF	TGTGCCAGCAACGACGGGACTAGCACAGATACGCAGTATTTT
.	TRBV20-1	.	TRBJ2-5	CSASKGSQETQYF	TGCAGTGCTAGCAAGGGCTCCCAAGAGACCCAGTACTTC
.	TRBV7-3	TRBD1	TRBJ1-6	CASSERGQLDNSPLHF	TGTGCCAGCAGCGAGAGGGGACAGCTAGATAATTCACCCCTCCACTTT
many	TRBV10-3	TRBD1	TRBJ1-2	CAISDPSIRQGGNYGYTF	TGTGCCATCAGCGACCCAAGCATCAGACAGGGGGGGAATTATGGCTACACCTTC
.	TRBV7-9	.	TRBJ2-2	CASTDLNRGELFF	TGTGCCAGCACCGATTTGAACCGCGGGGAGCTGTTTTTT
few	TRBV12-3/TRBV12-4	.	TRBJ1-4	CASSFYGRVEEKLFF	TGTGCCAGCAGTTTCTACGGCAGGGTTGAGGAAAAACTGTTTTTT
many	TRBV2	.	TRBJ1-1	CASSYIETEAFF	TGTGCCAGCAGCTACATTGAGACTGAAGCTTTCTTT
.	TRBV5-8	TRBD1	TRBJ1-2	CASSLFGGDSNYGYTF	TGTGCCAGCAGCTTGTTCGGAGGGGACAGCAACTATGGCTACACCTTC
.	TRBV27	TRBD2	TRBJ2-7	CASSLRREETYEQYF	TGTGCCAGCTCCCTGAGGCGGGAGGAGACCTACGAGCAGTACTTC
.	TRBV4-1	.	TRBJ1-3	CASSLYPGPSSGNTIYF	TGCGCCAGCAGCCTATATCCGGGACCGAGCTCTGGAAACACCATATATTTT
many	TRBV7-9	TRBD1	TRBJ1-4	CASSRTGQDEKLFF	TGTGCCAGCAGTCGGACAGGGCAAGATGAAAAACTGTTTTTT
.	TRBV10-2	TRBD1	TRBJ2-7	CASSALGDRSYEQYF	TGTGCCAGCTCGGCCTTAGGGGACAGGAGCTACGAGCAGTACTTC
few	TRBV6-6	.	TRBJ1-2	CASSLGTLSWYGYTF	TGTGCCAGCAGTCTCGGGACTCTCTCCTGGTATGGCTACACCTTC
.	TRBV28	.	TRBJ2-7	CASSSAGQSSYEQYF	TGTGCCAGCAGTTCCGCAGGGCAGAGCTCCTACGAGCAGTACTTC
many	TRBV14	.	TRBJ2-2	CASSLPVAGELFF	TGTGCCAGCAGCCTACCTGTTGCCGGGGAGCTGTTTTTT
few	TRBV7-2	.	TRBJ1-5	CASSPSGNINQPQHF	TGTGCCAGCAGCCCTTCTGGGAATATCAATCAGCCCCAGCATTTT
few	TRBV12-3/TRBV12-4	.	TRBJ1-1	CASSLSLNTEAVF	TGTGCCAGCAGTTTATCCCTGAACACTGAAGCTGTCTTT
many	TRBV7-2	.	TRBJ1-1	CASSSSPSGNTEAFF	TGTGCCAGCAGCTCTAGTCCTTCTGGGAACACTGAAGCTTTCTTT
.	TRBV12-3/TRBV12-4	TRBD2	TRBJ2-1	CASSLSGGVQFF	TGTGCCAGCAGTCTGTCGGGAGGGGTACAGTTCTTC
few	TRBV5-1	.	TRBJ1-1	CASSLDGRLKMNTEAFF	TGCGCCAGCAGCTTAGACGGACGGCTGAAAATGAACACTGAAGCTTTCTTT
.	TRBV20-1	.	TRBJ2-5	CSALGHETQYF	TGCAGTGCTTTAGGACATGAGACCCAGTACTTC
.	TRBV19	.	TRBJ2-5	CASSIVTSTVYQETQYF	TGTGCCAGTAGTATAGTTACTAGCACCGTATATCAAGAGACCCAGTACTTC
.	TRBV25-1	.	TRBJ1-5	CASSLKAGPSNQPQHF	TGTGCCAGCAGTTTAAAGGCAGGGCCTAGCAATCAGCCCCAGCATTTT